What follows are 28 T cell receptor beta chains derived from one specimen sequenced in a study of CDR3 diversity in severe acne. In TCRdb, the PCR reads were re-called with MiXCR into one record per CDR3 protein. The sample includes tens of thousands of distinct CDR3 sequences, 49% seen only once; the top ten take 11%. Sequenced: blood. All receptors derive from a male donor with severe acne vulgaris.

The chain has TRBV11-2 and TRBJ2-3; D gene uncertain. The germline V and J ends were trimmed by 3 bases and 2 bases, with 6 bases remaining between them. Germline CDR1 SGHAT, CDR2 FQNNGV. CDR3 length: 13 residues. The CDR3 is CASSFLHTDTQYF. CDR3 nucleotides: TGTGCCAGCAGCTTTCTACACACAGATACGCAGTATTTT.

To note about this clonotype: One end of the junction is discordant with germline, which a read error may explain. J is TRBJ1-1 and V is TRBV5-1; D is unresolved. Germline V lookup: CDR1 SGHRS, CDR2 YFSETQ. The CDR3 contains 13 residues. The CDR3 DNA follows: TGCGCCAGCAGCTTGGTCTGGAACACTGAAGCTGTCTTT. It translates to CASSLVWNTEAVF.

A word on this clonotype: Possible read error: a much larger clone is one base away. The J gene is TRBJ1-2, the V gene TRBV25-1; D is undetermined. CDR1 is MGHDK, CDR2 SYGVNS, per germline. V was trimmed by 8 bases and J by 7 bases, leaving 23 bases between them. The CDR3 contains 15 residues. This CDR3 reads CASRGKEALPCGYTF. The CDR3 DNA is TGTGCCAGCCGAGGCAAAGAGGCCCTACCCTGTGGCTACACCTTC.

This clonotype was detected a few times. V is TRBV19 and J is TRBJ2-7; no firm D call. The CDR3 extends over 12 amino acids. The ends were cut back, 4 bases at V and 3 bases at J, with 7 bases in the middle. CDR1 and CDR2 from the germline V gene are LNHDA and SQIVND (reference sequence). CDR3 DNA sequence: TGTGCCAGTAGTACCGGCCGCTACGAGCAGTACTTC. Translated: CASSTGRYEQYF.

This clonotype was picked up many times. The rearrangement joins TRBV5-6 to TRBJ2-1; the D gene is possibly TRBD2 (6 bases). V was pared by 1 base and J by 14 bases, with 28 bases between. Germline lookup yields CDR1 SGHDT and CDR2 YYEEEE. The CDR3 length is 17 residues. The CDR3 reads CASSLLGPGTSAKPKFF. The CDR3 bases are TGTGCCAGCAGCTTGTTGGGCCCAGGGACTTCCGCAAAACCCAAGTTCTTC.

V gene TRBV5-6 combines with J gene TRBJ1-5, with a possible D match to TRBD1 (6 bases). The CDR3 consists of 16 residues. Trimming shortened V by 0 bases and J by 11 bases, and 21 bases separated the two germline ends. CDR1 and CDR2 (germline): SGHDT, YYEEEE. The CDR3 spells CASSLGGAAWGSAQHF. The CDR3 DNA reads as TGTGCCAGCAGCTTGGGGGGGGCAGCCTGGGGATCGGCCCAGCATTTT.

V gene TRBV10-3 combines with J gene TRBJ1-5; 7 bases agree with TRBD1. Germline V lookup: CDR1 ENHRY, CDR2 SYGVKD. V was pared by 3 bases and J by 0 bases, with 14 bases of the junction left unmatched. The CDR3 has 19 amino acids. CDR3 sequence: CAISEGGITGVNSNQPQHF. In DNA, the CDR3 is TGTGCCATCAGTGAAGGAGGAATAACAGGGGTTAATAGCAATCAGCCCCAGCATTTT.

Comment on this clonotype: Sequence at one end of the junction differs from germline and may be a read error. V and J are TRBV7-3 and TRBJ2-7; 7 bases map to TRBD2. The CDR3 length is 15 residues. Germline V gene data show CDR1 as SGHTA and CDR2 as FQGTGA. As DNA, the CDR3 is TGCGCCAGCAGCCAAGATAACGGGAGGTATTACGAGCAGTACTTC. It codes for CASSQDNGRYYEQYF.

Within the sample, this clonotype is medium-sized. This rearrangement joins TRBV7-9 to TRBJ1-6, with D perhaps matching TRBD1 (5 bases). Germline CDR1 is SEHNR and CDR2 is FQNEAQ (reference sequence). The CDR3 length is 15 residues. V lost 10 bases and J 7 bases, leaving 20 bases between the germline ends. DNA of the CDR3: TGTGCCACCCAACCCCCGGTGACAGTGAATTCACCCCTCCACTTT. It translates to CATQPPVTVNSPLHF.

This clonotype occurred a few times. The CDR3 DNA is TGCAGTGCCCCGGGACAGCCGCAGTACTTC. Its protein product is CSAPGQPQYF. The chain has TRBV20-1 and TRBJ2-7, with 7 bases that match TRBD1. The germline gives CDR1 DFQATT, CDR2 SNEGSKA (reference sequence). Trimming took 6 bases from V and 9 from J; bases not matched to a gene: 5. This CDR3 spans 10 amino acids.

The genes are TRBV20-1 and TRBJ2-7, with TRBD1 identical over 7 bases. This CDR3 has 13 residues. Germline trimming cut 4 bases from V and 5 bases from J; bases unmatched to any gene: 8. Germline CDR1 reads DFQATT; CDR2 reads SNEGSKA (reference sequence). CDR3 amino acids: CSAKGATNDEQYF. CDR3 DNA: TGCAGTGCTAAGGGGGCGACGAACGACGAGCAGTACTTC.

This clonotype was observed a few times. V and J are TRBV5-8 and TRBJ2-6; possible D gene TRBD2, 6 bases. The CDR3 is 16 amino acids. Trimming pared 2 bases from V and 0 bases from J, leaving 9 bases between. CDR1 and CDR2 (germline): SGHTS, YDEGEE. CDR3 nucleotide sequence: TGTGCCAGCAGCTTACGGGGGATCTCTGGGGCCAACGTCCTGACTTTC. Its protein is CASSLRGISGANVLTF.

The J gene is TRBJ2-3, the V gene TRBV10-3; 9 bases match TRBD1. With 7 bases clipped from V and 3 bases from J, the junction kept 5 bases outside the gene matches. The germline V gene encodes CDR1 ENHRY and CDR2 SYGVKD. The CDR3 sequence is 14 residues long. The CDR3 protein is CAITGGTGTDTQYF. The CDR3 bases are TGTGCCATCACAGGGGGGACAGGGACAGATACGCAGTATTTT.

The rearrangement uses TRBV6-6 and TRBJ1-5, with 8 bases that match TRBD1. This CDR3 region has 17 residues. Germline CDR1 is MNHNY and CDR2 is SVGAGI (reference sequence). V lost 6 bases, J lost 0 bases, and 10 bases stayed unmatched. CDR3 bases: TGTGCCAGCAGCGGGACAGGTGGAGGGTATAGCAATCAGCCCCAGCATTTT. This translates into CASSGTGGGYSNQPQHF.

As concerns this clonotype: This likely comes from a read error, as the CDR3 has no conserved phenylalanine or tryptophan at its end. The rearrangement joins TRBV11-2 to TRBJ2-6; 8 bases align to TRBD1. V dropped 5 bases and J dropped 0; count of bases not matched to a gene: 9. The length of the CDR3 is 18 residues. Germline loops: CDR1 SGHAT, CDR2 FQNNGV. The DNA for the CDR3 is TGTGCCAGCAGCGCCCCAGGGGGCGGCCACTCTGGGGCCAACGTCCTGACTTTG. It specifies CASSAPGGGHSGANVLTL.

The V gene is TRBV9, the J gene TRBJ2-7, with D perhaps TRBD2 (6 bases). The CDR3 consists of 14 residues. V shed 0 bases and J shed 3 bases, with 10 bases lying between them. Germline CDR1 and CDR2: SGDLS and YYNGEE. The CDR3 loop reads CASSVAGGFYEQYF. CDR3 DNA sequence: TGTGCCAGCAGCGTAGCTGGGGGGTTCTACGAGCAGTACTTC.

In its sample, this clonotype was seen a few times. The CDR3 end shows no conserved phenylalanine or tryptophan, and so a read error is likely. The chain links TRBV7-9 to TRBJ1-6; 7 bases are shared with TRBD1. Germline V gene data show CDR1 as SEHNR and CDR2 as FQNEAQ (reference sequence). V lost 11 bases to trimming and J lost 5 bases; unmatched junction nucleotides: 9. The CDR3 has 14 amino acids. For the CDR3, the DNA is TGTGCCGGGGGTGGGACAGACAATAATTCACCCCTCCACTCT. Protein: CAGGGTDNNSPLHS.

In its sample, this clonotype was seen many times. The chain recombines TRBV19 with TRBJ1-5, with D possibly TRBD1 on 5 matching bases. Trimming left V 7 bases short and J 4 bases short, with 20 bases between. CDR1 and CDR2 from the germline V gene are LNHDA and SQIVND (reference sequence). There are 16 residues in the CDR3. The CDR3 nucleotides read TGTGCCAGTAACGCAGCGCCAGGGACTAGGAATCAGCCCCAGCATTTT. It specifies CASNAAPGTRNQPQHF.

In regard to this clonotype: The germline gene is not matched at one end of the junction; a read error may be the cause. V and J are TRBV10-3 and TRBJ2-1; 10 bases agree with TRBD2. The CDR3 is made up of 18 amino acids. Germline V gene data show CDR1 as ENHRY and CDR2 as SYGVKD. The CDR3: CAISESVSGRVFHNEQFF. CDR3 bases: TGTGCCATCAGCGAGTCAGTGAGCGGGAGGGTATTCCACAATGAGCAGTTCTTC.

This chain links TRBV4-1 with TRBJ2-7; either TRBD1 or TRBD2 may fit D (5 bases each). The V and J ends lost 0 bases and 4 bases respectively, with 10 bases between them. In germline, CDR1 is MGHRA, CDR2 YSYEKL. The CDR3 spans 14 residues. The CDR3 here is CASSQEGPGYEQYF. The CDR3 DNA reads TGCGCCAGCAGCCAAGAGGGGCCGGGATACGAGCAGTACTTC.

The chain recombines TRBV7-3 with TRBJ1-6; D remains ambiguous. The germline gives CDR1 SGHTA, CDR2 FQGTGA. The CDR3 covers 14 residues. V shed 6 bases and J shed 0 bases, with 6 bases lying between them. The CDR3 sequence: CASSRSSYNSPLHF. CDR3 nucleotide sequence: TGTGCCAGCAGTCGGAGCTCCTATAATTCACCCCTCCACTTT.

This clonotype was seen only a few times. This clone may be a read error of a much larger clone one base away. The missing conserved phenylalanine or tryptophan at the end of this CDR3 makes a read error likely. This chain uses TRBV20-1 with TRBJ1-5; unclear D gene. The CDR3 runs to 12 residues. With 5 bases removed from V and 3 bases from J, the gap between germline ends came to 8 bases. The germline V gene has CDR1 DFQATT and CDR2 SNEGSKA (reference sequence). In nucleotides, the CDR3 is TGCAGTGCTGGACGGAACAATCAGCCCCAGCATTCT. This encodes CSAGRNNQPQHS.

In its sample, this clonotype was seen many times. The chain recombines TRBV7-3 with TRBJ2-1; TRBD2 matches 9 bases. This CDR3 is built from 16 residues. CDR1 is SGHTA, CDR2 FQGTGA, per germline. Trimming removed 4 bases from V and 0 bases from J; junction bases left unmatched: 4. This CDR3 reads CASSSSGTSSYNEQFF. The DNA for the CDR3 is TGTGCCAGCAGCTCTAGCGGGACCAGCTCCTACAATGAGCAGTTCTTC.

This clonotype was seen many times. The rearrangement uses TRBV10-3 and TRBJ1-6, with a tentative D call TRBD1 (5 bases). V lost 5 bases and J 7 bases, leaving 12 bases between the germline ends. Germline CDR1 reads ENHRY; CDR2 reads SYGVKD. CDR3 length: 14 amino acids. The CDR3 nucleotides read TGTGCCATCAGTCCTGTGAGGGGAAATTCACCCCTCCACTTT. This translates into CAISPVRGNSPLHF.

This rearrangement joins TRBV10-3 to TRBJ1-4; TRBD1 is a possible D gene (5 bases). Per the germline V gene, CDR1 is ENHRY and CDR2 is SYGVKD. This CDR3 comprises 13 residues. V was cut by 10 bases and J by 5 bases, with 14 bases left in between. The CDR3 DNA reads TGTGCCACCTCCGGGACTTCGAATGAAAAACTGTTTTTT. Protein product: CATSGTSNEKLFF.

The chain combines TRBV29-1 with TRBJ1-2, with TRBD1 identical over 7 bases. Trimming at V came to 6 bases and at J to 5 bases, leaving 6 bases not matched to a gene. This CDR3 is built from 12 residues. The V gene's germline CDR1 is SQVTM and CDR2 ANQGSEA. The CDR3 DNA reads as TGCAGCGTCAGAAACAGGGGATATGGCTACACCTTC. Translating gives CSVRNRGYGYTF.

This clonotype was seen repeatedly, ten times or more. The V and J genes are TRBV4-2 and TRBJ2-1, with 8 nucleotides matching TRBD2. Germline V CDR1 and CDR2: LGHNA, YNFKEQ. This CDR3 has 13 residues. J lost 10 bases, V lost 0 bases, and 2 bases had no gene match. The CDR3 is CASSQDIAGEQFF. CDR3 nucleotide sequence: TGTGCCAGCAGCCAAGATATAGCGGGGGAGCAGTTCTTC.

A word on this clonotype: A junction end diverges from the germline sequence, so it may reflect a read error. This chain connects TRBV7-9 to TRBJ1-1, with D perhaps matching TRBD1 (5 bases). Germline CDR1 and CDR2: SEHNR and FQNEAQ (reference sequence). The CDR3 covers 15 residues. The CDR3 DNA reads as TGTGCCAGCAGCTTAGCGCAGGGCCCGTACACTGAAGCTTCCTTT. Translation gives CASSLAQGPYTEASF.